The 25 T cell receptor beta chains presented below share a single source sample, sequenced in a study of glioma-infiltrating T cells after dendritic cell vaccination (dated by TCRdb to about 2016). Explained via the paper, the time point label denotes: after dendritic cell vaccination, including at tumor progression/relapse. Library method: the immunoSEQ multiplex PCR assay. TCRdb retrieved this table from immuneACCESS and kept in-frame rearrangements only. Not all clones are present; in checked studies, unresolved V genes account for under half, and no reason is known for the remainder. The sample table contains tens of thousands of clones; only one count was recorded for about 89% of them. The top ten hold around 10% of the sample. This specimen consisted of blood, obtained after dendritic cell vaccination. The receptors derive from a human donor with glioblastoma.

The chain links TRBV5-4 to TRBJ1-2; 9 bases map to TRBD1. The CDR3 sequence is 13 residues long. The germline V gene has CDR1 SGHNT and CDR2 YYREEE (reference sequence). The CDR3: CAHTRDRVVNYTF. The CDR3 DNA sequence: TGTGCACACACGCGGGACAGGGTTGTGAATTACACCTTC.

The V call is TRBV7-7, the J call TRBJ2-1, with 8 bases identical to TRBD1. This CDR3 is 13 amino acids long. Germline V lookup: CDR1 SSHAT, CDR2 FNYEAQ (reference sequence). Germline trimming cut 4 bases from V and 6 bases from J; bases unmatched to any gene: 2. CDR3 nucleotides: TGTGCCAGCAGCTCGGGGACAGGCAATGAGCAGTTCTTC. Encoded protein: CASSSGTGNEQFF.

The CDR3 coding sequence is TGTGCCAGTAGTATCCCAAGCGCTAACTATGGCTACACCTTC. It specifies CASSIPSANYGYTF. This chain connects TRBV19 to TRBJ1-2; D is unclear. CDR3 length: 14 residues. Deletions cut 3 bases from V and 0 bases from J, with 8 bases between. Germline V gene sequence: CDR1 LNHDA, CDR2 SQIVND (reference sequence).

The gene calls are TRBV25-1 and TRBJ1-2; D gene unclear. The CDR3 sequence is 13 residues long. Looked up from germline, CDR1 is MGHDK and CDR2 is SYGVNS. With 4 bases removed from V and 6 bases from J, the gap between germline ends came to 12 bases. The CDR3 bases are TGTGCCAGCAGTGGAGCCGGGGTCCATGGCTACACCTTC. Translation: CASSGAGVHGYTF.

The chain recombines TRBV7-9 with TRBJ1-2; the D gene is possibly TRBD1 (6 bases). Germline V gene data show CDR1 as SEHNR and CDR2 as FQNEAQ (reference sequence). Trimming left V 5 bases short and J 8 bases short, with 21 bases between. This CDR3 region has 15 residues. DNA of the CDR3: TGTGCCAGCAGCACGGACAGTTCCGGCGTAGGGGGCTACACCTTC. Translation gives CASSTDSSGVGGYTF.

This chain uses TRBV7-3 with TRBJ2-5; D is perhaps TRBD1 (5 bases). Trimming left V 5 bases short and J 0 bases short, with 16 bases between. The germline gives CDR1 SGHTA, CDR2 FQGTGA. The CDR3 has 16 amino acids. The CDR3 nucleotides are TGTGCCAGCAGCCCCTCATGGACAACAAACCAAGAGACCCAGTACTTC. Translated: CASSPSWTTNQETQYF.

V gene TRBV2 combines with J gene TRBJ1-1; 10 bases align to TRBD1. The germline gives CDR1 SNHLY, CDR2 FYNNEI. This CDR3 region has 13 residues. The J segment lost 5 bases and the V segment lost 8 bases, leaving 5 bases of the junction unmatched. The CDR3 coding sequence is TGTGCCAGCGGGGACAGGGGAAGGACTGAAGCTTTCTTT. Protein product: CASGDRGRTEAFF.

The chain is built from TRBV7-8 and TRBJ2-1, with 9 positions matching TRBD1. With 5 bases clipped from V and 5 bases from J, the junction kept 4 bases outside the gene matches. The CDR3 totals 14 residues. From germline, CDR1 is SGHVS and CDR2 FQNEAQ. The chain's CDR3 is CASSTGTGNNEQFF. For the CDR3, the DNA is TGTGCCAGCAGCACAGGGACAGGGAACAATGAGCAGTTCTTC. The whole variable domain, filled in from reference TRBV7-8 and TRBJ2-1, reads GAGVSQSPRYKVAKRGQDVALRCDPISGHVSLFWYQQALGQGPEFLTYFQNEAQLDKSGLPSDRFFAERPEGSVSTLKIQRTQQEDSAVYLCASSTGTGNNEQFFGPGTRLTVL.

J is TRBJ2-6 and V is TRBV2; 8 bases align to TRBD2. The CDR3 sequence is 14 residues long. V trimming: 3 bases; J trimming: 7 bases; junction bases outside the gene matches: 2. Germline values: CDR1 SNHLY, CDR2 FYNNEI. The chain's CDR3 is CASSDRGGANVLTF. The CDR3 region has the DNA TGTGCCAGCAGTGACCGGGGGGGAGCCAACGTCCTGACTTTC.

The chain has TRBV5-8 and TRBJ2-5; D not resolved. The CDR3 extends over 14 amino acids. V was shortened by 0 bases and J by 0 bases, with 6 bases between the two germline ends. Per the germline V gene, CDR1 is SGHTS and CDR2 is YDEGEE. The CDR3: CASSLGRYQETQYF. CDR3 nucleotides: TGTGCCAGCAGCTTGGGCAGGTACCAAGAGACCCAGTACTTC.

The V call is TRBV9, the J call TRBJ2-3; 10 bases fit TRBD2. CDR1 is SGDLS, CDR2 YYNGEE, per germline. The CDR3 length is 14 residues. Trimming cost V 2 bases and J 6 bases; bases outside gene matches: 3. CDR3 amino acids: CASSVSGGADTQYF. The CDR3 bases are TGTGCCAGCAGCGTCAGCGGGGGGGCCGATACGCAGTATTTT. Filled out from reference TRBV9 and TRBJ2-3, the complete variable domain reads DSGVTQTPKHLITATGQRVTLRCSPRSGDLSVYWYQQSLDQGLQFLIQYYNGEERAKGNILERFSAQQFPDLHSELNLSSLELGDSALYFCASSVSGGADTQYFGPGTRLTVL.

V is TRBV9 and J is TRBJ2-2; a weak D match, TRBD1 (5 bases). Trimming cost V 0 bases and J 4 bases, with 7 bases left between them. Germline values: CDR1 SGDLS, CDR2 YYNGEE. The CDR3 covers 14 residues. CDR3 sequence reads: CASSVATVTGELFF. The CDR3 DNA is TGTGCCAGCAGCGTAGCGACAGTCACCGGGGAGCTGTTTTTT.

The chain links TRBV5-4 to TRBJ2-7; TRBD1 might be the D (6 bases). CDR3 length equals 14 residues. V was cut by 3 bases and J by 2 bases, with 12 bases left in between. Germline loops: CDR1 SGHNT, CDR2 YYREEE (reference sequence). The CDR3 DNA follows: TGTGCCAGCAGCTGGGGGACAACCCCCTACGAGCAGTACTTC. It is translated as CASSWGTTPYEQYF.

The CDR3, as DNA: TGTGCCAGCAGCGTCCCCGGGGACAGTAGCTATGGCTACACCTTC. Its translation: CASSVPGDSSYGYTF. V usage is TRBV9 and J usage is TRBJ1-2, with 7 bases aligning to TRBD1. Germline loops: CDR1 SGDLS, CDR2 YYNGEE. The CDR3 spans 15 residues. J gave up 4 bases and V 2 bases, and 8 bases lay outside the gene matches.

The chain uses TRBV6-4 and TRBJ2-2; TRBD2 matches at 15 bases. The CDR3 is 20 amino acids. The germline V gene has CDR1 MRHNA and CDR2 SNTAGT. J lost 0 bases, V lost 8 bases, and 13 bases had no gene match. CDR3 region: CASRPGLAGGPRANTGELFF. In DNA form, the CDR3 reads TGTGCCAGCCGTCCCGGACTAGCGGGAGGGCCGAGGGCGAACACCGGGGAGCTGTTTTTT.

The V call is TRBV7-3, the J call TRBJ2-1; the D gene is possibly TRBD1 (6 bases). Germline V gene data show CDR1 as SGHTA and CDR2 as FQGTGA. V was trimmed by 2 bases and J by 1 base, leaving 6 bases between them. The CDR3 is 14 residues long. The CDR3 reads CASSLQGSYNEQFF. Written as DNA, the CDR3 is TGTGCCAGCAGCTTACAGGGGTCCTACAATGAGCAGTTCTTC.

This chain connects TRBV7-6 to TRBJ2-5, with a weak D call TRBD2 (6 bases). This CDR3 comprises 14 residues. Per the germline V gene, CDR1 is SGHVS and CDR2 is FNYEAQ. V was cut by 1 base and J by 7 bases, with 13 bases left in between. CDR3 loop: CASSLVFSRGTQYF. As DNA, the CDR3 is TGTGCCAGCAGCTTAGTATTCTCGCGGGGGACCCAGTACTTC.

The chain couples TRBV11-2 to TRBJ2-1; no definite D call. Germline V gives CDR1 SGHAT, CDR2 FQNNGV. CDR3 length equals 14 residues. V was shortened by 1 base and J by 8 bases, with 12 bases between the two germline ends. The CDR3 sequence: CASSLVILLDEQFF. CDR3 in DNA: TGTGCCAGCAGCTTAGTTATCCTCCTCGATGAGCAGTTCTTC.

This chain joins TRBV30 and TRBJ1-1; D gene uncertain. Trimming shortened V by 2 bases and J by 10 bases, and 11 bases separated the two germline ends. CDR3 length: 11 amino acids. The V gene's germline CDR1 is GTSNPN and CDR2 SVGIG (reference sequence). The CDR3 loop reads CAWSTVRGAFF. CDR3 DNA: TGTGCCTGGAGTACCGTCCGGGGAGCTTTCTTT.

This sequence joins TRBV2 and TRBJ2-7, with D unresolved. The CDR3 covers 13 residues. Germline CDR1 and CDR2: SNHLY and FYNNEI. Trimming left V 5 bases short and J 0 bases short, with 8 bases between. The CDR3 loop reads CASSLRSSYEQYF. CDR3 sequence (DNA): TGTGCCAGCAGTTTGCGGAGCTCCTACGAGCAGTACTTC.

In DNA, the CDR3 is TGTGCCAGCATCGGGGGGACGAACACCGGGGAGCTGTTTTTT. Translation gives CASIGGTNTGELFF. This rearrangement joins TRBV27 to TRBJ2-2, with 7 positions matching TRBD2. V lost 7 bases and J lost 0; bases outside the gene matches: 2. This CDR3 has 14 residues. The germline V gene encodes CDR1 MNHEY and CDR2 SMNVEV (reference sequence).

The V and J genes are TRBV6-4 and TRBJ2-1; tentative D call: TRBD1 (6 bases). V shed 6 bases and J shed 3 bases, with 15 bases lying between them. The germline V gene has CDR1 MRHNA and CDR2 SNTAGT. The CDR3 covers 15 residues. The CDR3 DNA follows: TGTGCCAGCAGCCCGACGACAGGTTTCTACAATGAGCAGTTCTTC. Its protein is CASSPTTGFYNEQFF.

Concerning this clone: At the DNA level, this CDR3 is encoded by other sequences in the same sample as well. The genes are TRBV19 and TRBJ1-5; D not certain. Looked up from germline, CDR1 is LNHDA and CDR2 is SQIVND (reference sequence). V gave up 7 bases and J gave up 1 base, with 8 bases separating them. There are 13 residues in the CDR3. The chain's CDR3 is CASTPGSNQPQHF. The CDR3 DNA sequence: TGTGCCAGTACCCCAGGCAGCAATCAGCCCCAGCATTTT.

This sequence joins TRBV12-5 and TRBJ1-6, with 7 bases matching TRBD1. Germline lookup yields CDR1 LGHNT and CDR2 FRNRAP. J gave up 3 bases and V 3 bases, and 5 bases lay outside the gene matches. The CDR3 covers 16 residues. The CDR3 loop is CASGFSTGYYNSPLHF. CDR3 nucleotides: TGTGCTAGTGGTTTCTCGACAGGGTACTATAATTCACCCCTCCACTTT.

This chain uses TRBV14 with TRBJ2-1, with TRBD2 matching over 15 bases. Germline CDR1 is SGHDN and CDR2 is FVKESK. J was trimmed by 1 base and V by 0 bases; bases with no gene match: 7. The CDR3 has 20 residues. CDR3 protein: CASSQDTTGTSGRSYNEQFF. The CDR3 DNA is TGTGCCAGCAGCCAAGACACCACAGGGACTAGCGGGAGGTCCTACAATGAGCAGTTCTTC.